Presented here are 23 T cell receptor beta chains from one specimen sequenced in a study of cytomegalovirus exposure and HLA in healthy donors. 13 Jbeta primers and 60 Vbeta primers were used for the PCR. The assay was immunoSEQ multiplex PCR, and TCRdb's table has in-frame clones only and misses some. The data contain around 160,000 clones, 80% of them seen just once; the ten biggest clones take up roughly 10%. The sample was PBMCs. These receptors all come from a man between 18 and 35 years old in good health and CMV-seropositive.

The genes are TRBV10-1 and TRBJ2-7; D unresolved. V dropped 3 bases and J dropped 7 bases, with 7 bases sitting between them. This CDR3 region has 11 residues. Germline V gene sequence: CDR1 WNHNN, CDR2 SYGVQD (reference sequence). The CDR3 nucleotides read TGCGCCAGCAGTGACCTAGGAGAGCAGTACTTC. Translation: CASSDLGEQYF.

The chain combines TRBV7-8 with TRBJ1-5; no definite D call. There are 14 residues in the CDR3. Trimming left V 3 bases short and J 0 bases short, with 6 bases between. Per germline, CDR1 SGHVS and CDR2 FQNEAQ. CDR3 sequence: CASSFFYSNQPQHF. The CDR3 DNA reads TGTGCCAGCAGCTTCTTTTATAGCAATCAGCCCCAGCATTTT.

This sequence joins TRBV7-2 and TRBJ2-1; D possibly corresponds to TRBD2 (6 bases). V dropped 4 bases and J dropped 2 bases, with 15 bases sitting between them. Germline V CDR1 and CDR2: SGHTA, FQGNSA. The CDR3 runs to 16 residues. CDR3 nucleotide sequence: TGTGCCAGCAGCTCGACTAGTGGGGGTCCCTACAATGAGCAGTTCTTC. Translated: CASSSTSGGPYNEQFF. Supplemented by reference TRBV7-2 and TRBJ2-1, the full variable domain reads GAGVSQSPSNKVTEKGKDVELRCDPISGHTALYWYRQSLGQGLEFLIYFQGNSAPDKSGLPSDRFSAERTGGSVSTLTIQRTQQEDSAVYLCASSSTSGGPYNEQFFGPGTRLTVL.

The chain is built from TRBV28 and TRBJ2-7, with TRBD2 matching over 7 bases. The CDR3 consists of 17 residues. J was trimmed by 2 bases and V by 6 bases; bases with no gene match: 16. The germline gives CDR1 MDHEN, CDR2 SYDVKM. CDR3 loop: CASSFGRLAGVAYEQYF. CDR3 sequence (DNA): TGTGCCAGCAGCTTCGGCAGGCTCGCGGGAGTTGCCTACGAGCAGTACTTC.

The sample holds a few counts of this clone. The rearrangement links TRBV19 to TRBJ1-4; D call uncertain. This CDR3 is 14 amino acids long. Germline V lookup: CDR1 LNHDA, CDR2 SQIVND (reference sequence). V lost 6 bases, J lost 0 bases, and 8 bases lay in between. The CDR3 DNA is TGTGCCAGTAGCGAGGGATCAACTAATGAAAAACTGTTTTTT. It codes for CASSEGSTNEKLFF.

V gene TRBV10-2 combines with J gene TRBJ1-2, with TRBD1 identical over 8 bases. Per germline, CDR1 WSHSY and CDR2 SAAADI. The CDR3 extends over 11 amino acids. With V trimmed by 8 bases and J by 7 bases, 3 bases remained unmatched. This CDR3 is CASWTGTGYTF. For the CDR3, the DNA is TGCGCCAGCTGGACAGGGACTGGCTACACCTTC.

This chain joins TRBV5-1 and TRBJ2-5, with TRBD2 matching over 9 bases. Germline CDR1 and CDR2: SGHRS and YFSETQ. The CDR3 has 15 residues. V gave up 3 bases and J gave up 1 base; unmatched junction bases: 4. CDR3: CASSSSTSGQETQYF. The CDR3 region has the DNA TGCGCCAGCAGCTCGTCGACTAGCGGCCAAGAGACCCAGTACTTC. Full variable domain (missing parts from reference TRBV5-1 and TRBJ2-5): KAGVTQTPRYLIKTRGQQVTLSCSPISGHRSVSWYQQTPGQGLQFLFEYFSETQRNKGNFPGRFSGRQFSNSRSEMNVSTLELGDSALYLCASSSSTSGQETQYFGPGTRLLVL.

The V gene is TRBV9, the J gene TRBJ2-5; D uncertain. There are 13 residues in the CDR3. The germline V gene has CDR1 SGDLS and CDR2 YYNGEE. Trimming shortened V by 0 bases and J by 3 bases, and 6 bases separated the two germline ends. Written as DNA, the CDR3 is TGTGCCAGCAGCGTAGGGTCAGAAGAGACCCAGTACTTC. It encodes CASSVGSEETQYF.

The chain uses TRBV7-6 and TRBJ2-1; tentatively, D is TRBD1 (6 bases). Trimming left V 1 base short and J 7 bases short, with 8 bases between. CDR1 SGHVS and CDR2 FNYEAQ come from the germline V gene. This CDR3 spans 13 amino acids. CDR3: CASSLGGPNEQFF. The DNA of the CDR3 is TGTGCCAGCAGCTTAGGGGGGCCGAATGAGCAGTTCTTC.

The genes are TRBV4-1 and TRBJ2-1; 7 nucleotides match TRBD1. With V trimmed by 3 bases and J by 2 bases, 4 bases remained unmatched. Germline CDR1 and CDR2: MGHRA and YSYEKL. This CDR3 has 15 residues. The CDR3, as DNA: TGCGCCAGCAGCCAGGACAGGAGTACCTACAATGAGCAGTTCTTC. This encodes CASSQDRSTYNEQFF.

The chain employs TRBV5-1 and TRBJ1-4; D is uncertain. Trimming pared 10 bases from V and 8 bases from J, leaving 15 bases between. The CDR3 spans 12 residues. The germline CDR1 and CDR2 sequences are SGHRS and YFSETQ. The CDR3 DNA reads as TGCGCCCTGGGCCGCCTCGACGAAAAACTGTTTTTT. Its translation: CALGRLDEKLFF.

J is TRBJ2-1 and V is TRBV6-4; TRBD1 aligns across 12 bases. The CDR3 has 16 residues. Trimming cost V 5 bases and J 7 bases; bases outside gene matches: 9. Germline-derived CDR1 and CDR2 are MRHNA and SNTAGT. Here the CDR3 reads CASSRSGTGGKNEQFF. The CDR3 coding sequence is TGTGCCAGCAGTCGATCCGGGACAGGGGGCAAGAATGAGCAGTTCTTC.

The chain recombines TRBV7-9 with TRBJ1-2; D is perhaps TRBD1 (5 bases). CDR3 length: 15 residues. The ends were cut back, 3 bases at V and 4 bases at J, with 15 bases in the middle. Looked up from germline, CDR1 is SEHNR and CDR2 is FQNEAQ (reference sequence). The CDR3 DNA follows: TGTGCCAGCAGCTTTTACCCTCGACAGCCCTATGGCTACACCTTC. Protein product: CASSFYPRQPYGYTF.

CDR3 nucleotide sequence: TGTGCCAGCAGTTTAGGGACAGGAGAAGGAGAGACCCAGTACTTC. Its protein product is CASSLGTGEGETQYF. This rearrangement joins TRBV28 to TRBJ2-5; 8 bases fit TRBD1. This CDR3 region has 15 residues. Germline V CDR1 and CDR2: MDHEN, SYDVKM. J lost 4 bases, V lost 2 bases, and 6 bases had no gene match.

This clone was seen only once. The chain carries TRBV6-6 and TRBJ2-1; D is ambiguous. With 4 bases removed from V and 1 base from J, the gap between germline ends came to 11 bases. The CDR3 is 15 amino acids. Germline CDR1 MNHNY, CDR2 SVGAGI (reference sequence). DNA for the CDR3: TGTGCCAGCAGTTCCTCAGTGAGATCCTACAATGAGCAGTTCTTC. This translates into CASSSSVRSYNEQFF.

The genes are TRBV6-4 and TRBJ2-5, with 7 bases identical to TRBD1. The germline CDR1 and CDR2 sequences are MRHNA and SNTAGT. CDR3 length: 16 amino acids. Trimming took 5 bases from V and 2 from J; bases not matched to a gene: 11. The CDR3 DNA follows: TGTGCCAGCAGTAACCGGGACAGAAAAATTCAAGAGACCCAGTACTTC. It codes for CASSNRDRKIQETQYF.

This chain connects TRBV7-9 to TRBJ2-2; D is undetermined. The germline V gene has CDR1 SEHNR and CDR2 FQNEAQ (reference sequence). V dropped 8 bases and J dropped 4 bases, with 14 bases sitting between them. The CDR3 covers 14 residues. CDR3 amino acids: CASRRLPVTGELFF. The CDR3 region has the DNA TGTGCCAGCCGTCGACTCCCCGTCACCGGGGAGCTGTTTTTT. Full variable domain (rest looked up from reference TRBV7-9 and TRBJ2-2): DTGVSQNPRHKITKRGQNVTFRCDPISEHNRLYWYRQTLGQGPEFLTYFQNEAQLEKSRLLSDRFSAERPKGSFSTLEIQRTEQGDSAMYLCASRRLPVTGELFFGEGSRLTVL.

The chain recombines TRBV6-5 with TRBJ1-2, with D maybe TRBD1 (6 bases). The CDR3 totals 14 residues. The V end was cut by 6 bases, the J end by 7 bases, with 18 bases between. In germline, CDR1 is MNHEY, CDR2 SVGAGI. CDR3 DNA sequence: TGTGCCAGCAGAGTACAGGGTGAGGGTACTGGCTACACCTTC. Protein product: CASRVQGEGTGYTF.

The chain couples TRBV9 to TRBJ2-3, with unresolved D. The CDR3 covers 14 residues. Germline-derived CDR1 and CDR2 are SGDLS and YYNGEE. The V gene lost 3 bases and the J gene lost 3 bases, with 11 bases spanning the gap. The CDR3 loop is CASSAIPSTDTQYF. The CDR3, as DNA: TGTGCCAGCAGCGCGATCCCTAGTACAGATACGCAGTATTTT.

This clone was observed a few times. The chain is built from TRBV7-9 and TRBJ1-3, with 7 bases that match TRBD1. Germline V gene lookup returns CDR1 SEHNR and CDR2 FQNEAQ (reference sequence). The CDR3 spans 14 residues. V gave up 5 bases and J gave up 2 bases; unmatched junction bases: 3. The CDR3 DNA is TGTGCCAGCAGCCCCGACAGGGCTGGAAACACCATATATTTT. Amino acid sequence: CASSPDRAGNTIYF.

In its sample, this clone was seen a few times. The genes are TRBV27 and TRBJ1-4; maybe TRBD1 (5 bases). V lost 3 bases, J lost 8 bases, and 16 bases lay in between. Germline loops: CDR1 MNHEY, CDR2 SMNVEV (reference sequence). The CDR3 has 15 amino acids. The CDR3 protein is CASSLGGGVPEKLFF. Here the CDR3 DNA reads TGTGCCAGCAGTTTGGGGGGAGGGGTGCCGGAAAAACTGTTTTTT.

Written as DNA, the CDR3 is TGTGCCAGCAGCCGGACAGGGAAAGCCTACGAGCAGTACTTC. Translation: CASSRTGKAYEQYF. V usage is TRBV6-1 and J usage is TRBJ2-7; 8 bases are a match to TRBD1. J was trimmed by 2 bases and V by 6 bases; bases with no gene match: 6. Germline CDR1 MNHNS, CDR2 SASEGT. This CDR3 has 14 amino acids.

The rearrangement links TRBV9 to TRBJ1-1; D is unclear. The CDR3 covers 14 residues. Germline V gene data show CDR1 as SGDLS and CDR2 as YYNGEE. V was shortened by 3 bases and J by 4 bases, with 13 bases between the two germline ends. The CDR3 here is CASSAWEEGTEAFF. CDR3 DNA: TGTGCCAGCAGCGCCTGGGAGGAGGGCACTGAAGCTTTCTTT.